The 16 T cell receptor beta chains in this list originate from one sample, sequenced in a study of blood T cells in healthy people across ages. The use of a sample-barcoded 5' primer and a J-beta primer mix characterized a second PCR of roughly 6 to 11 cycles. TCRdb analysed the 5' RACE reads with MiXCR anew, one entry per CDR3 protein. The sample lists 650,000 to 800,000 distinct CDR3 sequences, around two fifths seen once, with roughly 18% in the top ten. Material for sequencing was blood. The receptors shown here come from a man in his fifties or sixties in good health.

This clonotype is a singleton in its sample. J is TRBJ2-1 and V is TRBV7-9; D is perhaps TRBD1 or TRBD2 (5 bases each). Trimming removed 5 bases at V and 6 bases at J, with 14 bases between. The CDR3 is made up of 14 amino acids. Germline assignment: CDR1 SEHNR and CDR2 FQNEAQ (reference sequence). CDR3 amino acids: CASSVVEGSNEQFF. The CDR3 DNA reads TGTGCCAGCAGCGTAGTCGAGGGGTCCAATGAGCAGTTCTTC. Full variable domain (missing parts from reference TRBV7-9 and TRBJ2-1): DTGVSQNPRHKITKRGQNVTFRCDPISEHNRLYWYRQTLGQGPEFLTYFQNEAQLEKSRLLSDRFSAERPKGSFSTLEIQRTEQGDSAMYLCASSVVEGSNEQFFGPGTRLTVL.

This rearrangement joins TRBV10-3 to TRBJ1-2, with D possibly TRBD1 on 5 matching bases. CDR3 length equals 13 residues. Germline V CDR1 and CDR2: ENHRY, SYGVKD. The V and J ends lost 1 base and 6 bases respectively, with 9 bases between them. As DNA, the CDR3 is TGTGCCATCAGTGAGTTGTTAGGGGATGGCTACACCTTC. It is translated as CAISELLGDGYTF.

Comments on this clonotype: Compared with germline, one end of the junction differs, possibly owing to a read error. The chain recombines TRBV20-1 with TRBJ2-3; D is perhaps TRBD1 or TRBD2 (5 bases each). The CDR3 loop spans 14 amino acids. CDR1 is DFQATT, CDR2 SNEGSKA, per germline (reference sequence). As DNA, the CDR3 is TGCAGTACTAGAGATCGAAACGGGGACCTCACGCAGTATTTT. This translates into CSTRDRNGDLTQYF.

This clonotype was recorded a few times. The chain links TRBV9 to TRBJ1-1; D possibly corresponds to TRBD1 (5 bases). CDR1 SGDLS and CDR2 YYNGEE come from the germline V gene. This CDR3 has 14 residues. V lost 3 bases to trimming and J lost 2 bases, with 11 bases between them. CDR3: CASSALDRNTEAFF. CDR3 nucleotide sequence: TGTGCCAGCAGCGCATTAGACAGAAACACTGAAGCTTTCTTT.

This chain joins TRBV20-1 and TRBJ2-7, with 9 bases aligning to TRBD1. CDR1 and CDR2 (germline): DFQATT, SNEGSKA (reference sequence). Germline trimming cut 8 bases from V and 3 bases from J; bases unmatched to any gene: 8. The CDR3 runs 13 residues. CDR3 nucleotide sequence: TGCAGTCCCCGGGACAGGGACAACTACGAGCAGTACTTC. It codes for CSPRDRDNYEQYF.

The DNA of the CDR3 is TGTGCCAGCAGCTTAGGGGACAGGGGGCGGACTGAAGCTTTCTTT. Protein: CASSLGDRGRTEAFF. The chain joins TRBV5-6 to TRBJ1-1; 12 bases fit TRBD1. V shed 2 bases and J 5 bases; nucleotides not matched to a gene: 4. In germline, CDR1 is SGHDT, CDR2 YYEEEE. The CDR3 length is 15 residues. Variable domain in full (rest from reference TRBV5-6 and TRBJ1-1): DAGVTQSPTHLIKTRGQQVTLRCSPKSGHDTVSWYQQALGQGPQFIFQYYEEEERQRGNFPDRFSGHQFPNYSSELNVNALLLGDSALYLCASSLGDRGRTEAFFGQGTRLTVV.

This clonotype was seen many times. This sequence joins TRBV27 and TRBJ2-1; D not resolved. Trimming shortened V by 1 base and J by 5 bases, and 6 bases separated the two germline ends. This CDR3 contains 13 residues. Germline-derived CDR1 and CDR2 are MNHEY and SMNVEV (reference sequence). Written as DNA, the CDR3 is TGTGCCAGCAGTTTATTGCTCGACAATGAGCAGTTCTTC. Protein sequence: CASSLLLDNEQFF.

About this clonotype: A junction boundary mismatches the germline segment, possibly from a read error. The chain joins TRBV6-6 to TRBJ2-7, with TRBD1 matching over 10 bases. The V gene's germline CDR1 is MNHNY and CDR2 SVGAGI (reference sequence). The CDR3 spans 13 residues. The CDR3 sequence is CACSARDRGEQYF. The CDR3 DNA reads as TGTGCCTGCAGTGCCCGGGACAGGGGCGAGCAGTACTTC.

The rearrangement joins TRBV7-6 to TRBJ1-1; a weak D match, TRBD1 (6 bases). This CDR3 spans 14 amino acids. The germline V gene encodes CDR1 SGHVS and CDR2 FNYEAQ. With 5 bases removed from V and 4 bases from J, the gap between germline ends came to 14 bases. CDR3 sequence: CASSLGGSSTEAFF. For the CDR3, the DNA is TGTGCCAGCAGCCTAGGGGGAAGTAGCACTGAAGCTTTCTTT. The complete variable domain, with remaining parts taken from reference TRBV7-6 and TRBJ1-1, reads GAGVSQSPRYKVTKRGQDVALRCDPISGHVSLYWYRQALGQGPEFLTYFNYEAQQDKSGLPNDRFSAERPEGSISTLTIQRTEQRDSAMYRCASSLGGSSTEAFFGQGTRLTVV.

The chain has TRBV20-1 and TRBJ2-7; D is undetermined. This CDR3 has 13 amino acids. V lost 2 bases to trimming and J lost 0 bases, with 8 bases between them. Germline V gene sequence: CDR1 DFQATT, CDR2 SNEGSKA (reference sequence). DNA of the CDR3: TGCAGTGCTAGACCGACGAGCTCCTACGAGCAGTACTTC. This gives the protein CSARPTSSYEQYF.

Concerning this clonotype: The junction and the germline gene differ at one end; a read error may be behind it. The rearrangement links TRBV6-2 or TRBV6-3 to TRBJ2-5; the match to TRBD1 covers 8 bases. The J call may be wrong; the DNA end is better matched by TRBJ2-7. The CDR3 consists of 15 residues. Germline V CDR1 and CDR2: MNHEY, SVGEGT. CDR3 region: CASSQTGAASCEQYF. The CDR3 DNA follows: TGTGCCAGCAGTCAGACAGGGGCCGCATCCTGCGAGCAGTACTTC.

This clonotype was seen only a few times. Here the CDR3 DNA reads TGTGCCAGCAGCGAAGACAGGGGCGCCCGGGGGCAGTACTTC. Encoded protein: CASSEDRGARGQYF. V is TRBV7-2 and J is TRBJ2-7, with TRBD1 matching 8 bases. With V trimmed by 5 bases and J by 9 bases, 12 bases remained unmatched. Per the germline V gene, CDR1 is SGHTA and CDR2 is FQGNSA. This CDR3 contains 14 residues.

This chain connects TRBV7-2 to TRBJ2-1; D may be TRBD1 (5 bases). CDR1 SGHTA and CDR2 FQGNSA come from the germline V gene. CDR3 length equals 16 residues. Trimming pared 2 bases from V and 2 bases from J, leaving 13 bases between. CDR3 protein: CASSLQGPTTYNEQFF. CDR3 DNA sequence: TGTGCCAGCAGCTTACAGGGCCCTACCACCTACAATGAGCAGTTCTTC.

The table lists this clonotype with a few counts. The rearrangement joins TRBV12-3 or TRBV12-4 to TRBJ2-7; 7 nucleotides agree with TRBD1. V trimming: 7 bases; J trimming: 2 bases; junction bases outside the gene matches: 11. This CDR3 spans 15 amino acids. CDR3 nucleotide sequence: TGTGCCAGCACCTCCGGTCCCGGGACAGCCTACGAGCAGTACTTC. This translates into CASTSGPGTAYEQYF.

This clonotype has more than one count but fewer than ten. This chain's CDR3 is CASSQGDGKGPYGYTF. Written as DNA, the CDR3 is TGCGCCAGCAGCCAAGGGGATGGTAAAGGACCCTATGGCTACACCTTC. This chain joins TRBV4-3 and TRBJ1-2; D uncertain. CDR1 and CDR2 from the germline V gene are LGHNA and YSLEER. V lost 1 base and J lost 4, with 16 bases in between. The CDR3 covers 16 residues.

This clonotype has a single count. This chain joins TRBV6-2 or TRBV6-3 and TRBJ2-5, with 8 bases identical to TRBD1. Germline values: CDR1 MNHEY, CDR2 SVGEGT. CDR3 length: 16 residues. With 5 bases clipped from V and 11 bases from J, the junction kept 19 bases outside the gene matches. The CDR3 sequence: CASSDPGQVAFYEQYF. DNA of the CDR3: TGTGCCAGCAGTGATCCGGGACAGGTCGCTTTTTATGAGCAGTACTTC.